This T cell receptor beta chain was sequenced in a study of blood T cells in healthy people across ages. The use of a sample-barcoded 5' primer and a J-beta primer mix characterized a second PCR of roughly 7 to 11 cycles. TCRdb called the 5' RACE reads again in MiXCR, with one record for every CDR3 protein. Among about 1.1 million distinct CDR3 sequences listed, less than 45% were seen once. Sequencing was performed on blood. This TCR was recovered from a man younger than 30 in good health.

The CDR3 spells CASMRGRVYGYTF. The CDR3 DNA follows: TGTGCCAGCATGCGGGGCCGGGTCTATGGCTACACCTTC. This rearrangement joins TRBV28 to TRBJ1-2, with TRBD1 as a possible D gene (5 bases). This CDR3 has 13 residues. V was trimmed by 7 bases and J by 4 bases, leaving 13 bases between them. Per the germline V gene, CDR1 is MDHEN and CDR2 is SYDVKM.